The 20 T cell receptor beta chains reported below all come from one sample, sequenced in a study of T-cell reconstitution after alpha-beta-depleted transplantation in children. Unique molecular identifiers were incorporated into the prepared TCRbeta library. From the PCR reads, TCRdb called clonotypes with MiXCR, one entry per CDR3 protein. The sample has more than 250,000 distinct CDR3 sequences, approximately 9.6% seen once; the top ten hold 10%. This specimen was PBMCs from the stem cell graft donor, taken from the stem cell graft. The source is a human donor who donated a stem cell graft to a child with SCID.

This clonotype was detected ten times or more. V is TRBV5-6 and J is TRBJ2-1; D unresolved. Trimming removed 0 bases from V and 6 bases from J, with 13 bases in between. Per germline, CDR1 SGHDT and CDR2 YYEEEE. The CDR3 runs to 15 residues. The CDR3 DNA follows: TGTGCCAGCAGCTTGGCGGGTTGGCAGAGCAATGAGCAGTTCTTC. Translating gives CASSLAGWQSNEQFF.

J is TRBJ2-1 and V is TRBV2; D is unresolved. This CDR3 has 15 residues. Trimming cost V 6 bases and J 1 base, with 13 bases left between them. Germline-derived CDR1 and CDR2 are SNHLY and FYNNEI. CDR3 in DNA: TGTGCCAGCAGGGAACATGGGATTTCCTACAATGAGCAGTTCTTC. The encoded protein is CASREHGISYNEQFF.

This clonotype has just a few counts. The chain combines TRBV7-2 with TRBJ2-4; tentatively, D is TRBD2 (6 bases). The germline gives CDR1 SGHTA, CDR2 FQGNSA. This CDR3 is 16 amino acids long. Trimming left V 5 bases short and J 6 bases short, with 20 bases between. CDR3 nucleotide sequence: TGTGCCAGCAGCCCTAACCTTCTACTAGCCGGAAACATTCAGTACTTC. As protein: CASSPNLLLAGNIQYF. Drawing the rest from reference TRBV7-2 and TRBJ2-4, the complete variable domain is GAGVSQSPSNKVTEKGKDVELRCDPISGHTALYWYRQSLGQGLEFLIYFQGNSAPDKSGLPSDRFSAERTGGSVSTLTIQRTQQEDSAVYLCASSPNLLLAGNIQYFGAGTRLSVL.

J is TRBJ1-2 and V is TRBV19; D unresolved. The CDR3 consists of 15 residues. Deletions cut 1 base from V and 5 bases from J, with 14 bases between. Germline values: CDR1 LNHDA, CDR2 SQIVND (reference sequence). The CDR3 is CASSIADYERYGYTF. The CDR3 region has the DNA TGTGCCAGTAGTATAGCCGACTATGAACGTTATGGCTACACCTTC.

Written as DNA, the CDR3 is TGTGCCAGCTCGATAAGGACAGGGGGAAACACCGGGGAGCTGTTTTTT. This translates into CASSIRTGGNTGELFF. The chain has TRBV18 and TRBJ2-2; 10 bases agree with TRBD1. J lost 2 bases, V lost 6 bases, and 6 bases had no gene match. The CDR3 sequence is 16 residues long. CDR1 is KGHSH and CDR2 is LQKENI in the germline V gene.

In its sample, this clonotype was seen a few times. This chain's CDR3 is CASSLGQGRLIYEQYF. CDR3 sequence (DNA): TGTGCCAGCAGTTTAGGGCAGGGCAGGCTAATCTACGAGCAGTACTTC. V usage is TRBV28 and J usage is TRBJ2-7; D may be TRBD1 (5 bases). The CDR3 is 16 residues long. CDR1 and CDR2 from the germline V gene are MDHEN and SYDVKM. V was cut by 2 bases and J by 3 bases, with 17 bases left in between.

This clonotype was counted between two and nine times. The chain is built from TRBV20-1 and TRBJ1-1, with 8 bases lining up with TRBD1. Losses at the gene ends were 5 bases for V and 4 bases for J; bases not matched to a gene: 12. The CDR3 spans 15 residues. Germline CDR1 is DFQATT and CDR2 is SNEGSKA (reference sequence). CDR3 nucleotides: TGCAGTGCTCCCCACCGACAGGGGAAGGGCACTGAAGCTTTCTTT. Its protein is CSAPHRQGKGTEAFF.

This chain joins TRBV20-1 and TRBJ2-3, with 7 nucleotides matching TRBD2. V lost 3 bases to trimming and J lost 1 base; unmatched junction nucleotides: 10. Germline V gene sequence: CDR1 DFQATT, CDR2 SNEGSKA (reference sequence). This CDR3 region has 16 residues. This CDR3 is CSARELSGVGTDTQYF. The CDR3 DNA follows: TGCAGTGCTAGGGAACTAAGCGGGGTTGGCACAGATACGCAGTATTTT.

As for this clonotype: The junction departs from the called germline gene at one end, perhaps through a read error. This chain joins TRBV29-1 and TRBJ2-1, with 7 bases aligning to TRBD2. The CDR3 runs 13 residues. From germline, CDR1 is SQVTM and CDR2 ANQGSEA. The CDR3 DNA sequence: TGCAGCTCATTACGGGAGGTGGGAAATGAGCGGTTCTTC. Residues: CSSLREVGNERFF.

This clonotype was observed many times. One end of the junction varies from germline; a read error may be responsible. The CDR3 is CSADLGLAETQYF. CDR3 DNA sequence: TGCAGTGCTGACCTGGGACTAGCAGAGACGCAGTATTTT. This rearrangement joins TRBV20-1 to TRBJ2-3; 9 nucleotides match TRBD2. The germline CDR1 and CDR2 sequences are DFQATT and SNEGSKA (reference sequence). The CDR3 extends over 13 amino acids.

This clonotype was counted a few times. The chain is built from TRBV10-3 and TRBJ2-2; D is uncertain. CDR1 ENHRY and CDR2 SYGVKD come from the germline V gene. V lost 11 bases and J 6 bases, leaving 16 bases between the germline ends. The CDR3 covers 13 residues. The CDR3 DNA sequence: TGTGCCGTCTCGGAAGTTCAGGCCGGGGAGCTGTTTTTT. Translation: CAVSEVQAGELFF.

This clonotype was seen at least ten times. The CDR3, as DNA: TGCAGCGTTGAAGAGCCAGGGGTCCCCTATGGCTACACCTTC. It encodes CSVEEPGVPYGYTF. The chain recombines TRBV29-1 with TRBJ1-2, with D possibly TRBD1 on 6 matching bases. The CDR3 totals 14 residues. Germline V gene data show CDR1 as SQVTM and CDR2 as ANQGSEA. V was pared by 0 bases and J by 4 bases, with 12 bases between.

The rearrangement uses TRBV4-1 and TRBJ1-2; D is ambiguous. This CDR3 is 14 amino acids long. Germline V CDR1 and CDR2: MGHRA, YSYEKL. V lost 3 bases and J lost 4, with 12 bases in between. The CDR3 nucleotides read TGCGCCAGCAGCCACCCTCAGGTCACCTATGGCTACACCTTC. It specifies CASSHPQVTYGYTF.

The chain combines TRBV7-9 with TRBJ2-7; D not resolved. Trimming stripped 2 bases from V and 5 bases from J, with 10 bases between. The CDR3 loop spans 13 amino acids. Per the germline V gene, CDR1 is SEHNR and CDR2 is FQNEAQ (reference sequence). This CDR3 is CASSLRARDEQYF. CDR3 DNA: TGTGCCAGCAGCTTACGGGCCCGGGACGAGCAGTACTTC.

As DNA, the CDR3 is TGTGCCAGCAGCCAAGGGCCGGCCGGGGACGAGCAGTACTTC. Its protein product is CASSQGPAGDEQYF. This chain uses TRBV4-2 with TRBJ2-7; D may be TRBD2 (5 bases). Germline-derived CDR1 and CDR2 are LGHNA and YNFKEQ. V was shortened by 1 base and J by 5 bases, with 12 bases between the two germline ends. The CDR3 spans 14 residues.

This clonotype was found a few times. The rearrangement links TRBV6-5 to TRBJ1-5, with 10 bases fitting TRBD1. This CDR3 has 15 residues. Trimming took 4 bases from V and 5 from J; bases not matched to a gene: 5. Germline V gene sequence: CDR1 MNHEY, CDR2 SVGAGI. The CDR3 region is CASSSRTGGDQPQHF. Here the CDR3 DNA reads TGTGCCAGCAGTTCTCGGACAGGGGGGGATCAGCCCCAGCATTTT.

V is TRBV12-3 or TRBV12-4 and J is TRBJ2-2, with D unresolved. This CDR3 has 14 amino acids. The V and J ends lost 5 bases and 2 bases respectively, with 9 bases between them. In DNA form, the CDR3 reads TGTGCCAGCAGTATGACACAAAACACCGGGGAGCTGTTTTTT. Its protein is CASSMTQNTGELFF.

The J gene is TRBJ2-3, the V gene TRBV5-1; 7 bases are shared with TRBD2. Germline-derived CDR1 and CDR2 are SGHRS and YFSETQ. This CDR3 is built from 17 residues. The V segment lost 2 bases and the J segment 4 bases; nucleotides outside the gene matches: 13. As DNA, the CDR3 is TGCGCCAGCAGCTTCGGGGGAGCGGGGCTCCTCGCAGATACGCAGTATTTT. Its translation: CASSFGGAGLLADTQYF.

This clonotype was counted a few times. J is TRBJ2-7 and V is TRBV20-1, with a weak D call TRBD1 (7 bases). This CDR3 region has 12 residues. V lost 1 base and J 9 bases, leaving 13 bases between the germline ends. Germline V gene data show CDR1 as DFQATT and CDR2 as SNEGSKA (reference sequence). This chain's CDR3 is CSARGDREAQYF. The CDR3, as DNA: TGCAGTGCTAGAGGTGACAGGGAGGCGCAGTACTTC.

The V call is TRBV20-1, the J call TRBJ1-4; D remains unclear. This CDR3 contains 12 residues. Germline V gene lookup returns CDR1 DFQATT and CDR2 SNEGSKA (reference sequence). With 3 bases removed from V and 6 bases from J, the gap between germline ends came to 8 bases. The CDR3 reads CSASDVDEKLFF. Written as DNA, the CDR3 is TGCAGTGCTAGTGATGTGGATGAAAAACTGTTTTTT.